This TCR beta chain was recovered during a study of cytomegalovirus exposure and HLA in healthy donors. Primers for the PCR totalled 60 Vbeta and 13 Jbeta. Method: immunoSEQ multiplex PCR; TCRdb's copy keeps in-frame clones and lacks some. The table lists about 110,000 clones, over 75% of them singletons. With regard to this clone: Its antigen is still unknown.

Findings and limits, study-wide: Exclusion as indistinguishable affected some V segments, including TRBV6-2 and TRBV6-3. Productive status was seen about 90% or about 30% of the time for most TCR beta V segments in an earlier analysis. Reports indicated that the classifier achieved high specificity and sensitivity in diagnosing cytomegalovirus status.

With V trimmed by 2 bases and J by 4 bases, 6 bases remained unmatched. The CDR3 contains 15 residues. Germline V gene data show CDR1 as SGHRS and CDR2 as YFSETQ. Sequenced: PBMCs. The receptor was isolated from a man aged 30 to 45 in good health and CMV-seronegative. This rearrangement joins TRBV5-1 to TRBJ2-7, with 10 bases fitting TRBD2. The CDR3 reads CASSFPASGRYEQYF. The CDR3 nucleotides are TGCGCCAGCAGCTTCCCGGCTAGCGGGAGATACGAGCAGTACTTC.